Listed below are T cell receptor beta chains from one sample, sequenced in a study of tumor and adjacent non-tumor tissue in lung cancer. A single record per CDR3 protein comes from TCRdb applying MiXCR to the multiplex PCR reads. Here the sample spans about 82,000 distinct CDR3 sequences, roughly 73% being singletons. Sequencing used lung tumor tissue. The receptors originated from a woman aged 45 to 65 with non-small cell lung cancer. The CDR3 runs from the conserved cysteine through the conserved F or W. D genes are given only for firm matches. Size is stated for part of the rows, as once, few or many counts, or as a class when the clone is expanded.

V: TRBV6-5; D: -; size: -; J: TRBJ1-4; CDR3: CASSGKPATNEKLFF; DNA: TGTGCCAGCAGTGGGAAACCTGCAACTAATGAAAAATTGTTTTTT
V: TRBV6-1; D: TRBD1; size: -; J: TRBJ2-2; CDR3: CASSPGTVTGEMSF; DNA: TGTGCCAGCAGCCCCGGGACAGTCACCGGGGAGATGTCTTTT
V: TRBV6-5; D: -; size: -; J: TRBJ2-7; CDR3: CTSSYDPGLSHEQYF; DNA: TGTACCAGCAGTTACGACCCCGGCCTGAGTCACGAGCAGTACTTC
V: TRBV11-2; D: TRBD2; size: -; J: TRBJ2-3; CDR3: CASSSLAGAGEADAQYF; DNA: TGTGCCAGCAGTTCGTTAGCGGGAGCGGGTGAGGCGGATGCGCAATATTTT
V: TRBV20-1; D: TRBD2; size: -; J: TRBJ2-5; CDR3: CSARRLAGGDQETLYF; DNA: TGCAGTGCTAGGAGGCTAGCGGGAGGTGACCAAGAGACCCTGTACTTC
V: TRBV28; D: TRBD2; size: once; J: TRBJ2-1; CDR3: CASNHGYGSGRAIYNEQFF; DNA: TGTGCCAGCAATCATGGGTACGGTAGCGGGAGGGCCATATACAATGAGCAGTTCTTC
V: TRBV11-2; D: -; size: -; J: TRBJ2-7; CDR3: CVSSLNGRTYEQYF; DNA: TGTGTCAGCAGCTTAAATGGGCGGACCTACGAACAGTACTTC
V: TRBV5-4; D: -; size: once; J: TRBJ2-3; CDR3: CTSSLLGGSTDTQYF; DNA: TGTACCAGCAGCCTTCTGGGGGGCTCCACAGATACGCAGTATTTT
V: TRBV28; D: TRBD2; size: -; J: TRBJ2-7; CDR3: CVSNLGGSGTVEQYF; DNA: TGTGTCAGCAACCTCGGTGGTAGCGGGACGGTCGAGCAGTACTTC
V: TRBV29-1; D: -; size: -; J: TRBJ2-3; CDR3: CSNAWDPQYF; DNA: TGCAGCAATGCATGGGATCCGCAGTATTTT
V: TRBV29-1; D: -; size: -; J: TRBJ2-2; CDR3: CSARLSLANTVELFF; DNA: TGTAGCGCTCGTCTCTCTCTCGCGAACACCGTGGAGTTGTTTTTT
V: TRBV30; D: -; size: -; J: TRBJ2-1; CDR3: CAWEAGYERFF; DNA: TGTGCCTGGGAGGCAGGGTATGAGCGGTTCTTC
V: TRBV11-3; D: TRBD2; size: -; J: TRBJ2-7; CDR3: CASSLDGTSEFYEQYF; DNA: TGTGCCAGTAGCCTAGATGGGACTAGCGAATTTTACGAGCAGTACTTC
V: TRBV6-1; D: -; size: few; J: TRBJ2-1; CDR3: CASSLGTGAYNEQFF; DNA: TGTGCCAGCAGCCTGGGGACGGGAGCCTACAATGAGCAGTTTTTC
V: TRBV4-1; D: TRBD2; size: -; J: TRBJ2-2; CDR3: CASRGAGKTGELFF; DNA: TGCGCCTCTAGAGGAGCGGGGAAGACAGGGGAGCTGTTTTTT
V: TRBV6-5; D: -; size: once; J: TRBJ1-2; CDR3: CANRNIIGQGSYGCTF; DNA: -
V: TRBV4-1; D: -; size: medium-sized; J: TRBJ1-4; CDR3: CASSQDKQSSDEKLFF; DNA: TGCGCCAGCAGCCAAGATAAGCAGTCCTCTGATGAAAAACTGTTTTTT
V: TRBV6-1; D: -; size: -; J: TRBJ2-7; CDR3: CASDRQQGSKQYF; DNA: TGTGCCAGCGATAGACAACAGGGCAGCAAGCAGTATTTC
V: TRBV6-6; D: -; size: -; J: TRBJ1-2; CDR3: CARADSAANYGYTF; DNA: TGTGCCAGGGCTGACTCAGCGGCTAACTATGGCTACACCTTC
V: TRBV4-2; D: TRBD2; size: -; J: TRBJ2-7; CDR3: CASSQDWTSGSYEQYF; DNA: TGTGCCAGCAGCCAAGATTGGACTAGTGGGAGTTACGAGCAGTACTTC
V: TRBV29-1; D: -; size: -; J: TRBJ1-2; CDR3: CSVELGATSYGYTF; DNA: TGCAGTGTTGAACTGGGGGCTACTAGCTATGGCTACACCTTC
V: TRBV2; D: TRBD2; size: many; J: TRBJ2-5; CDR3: CASRTRRGGETQYF; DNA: TGTGCCAGCAGGACTCGTCGGGGGGGAGAGACCCAGTACTTC
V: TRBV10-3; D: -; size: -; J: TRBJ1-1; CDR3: CTISDSVWAKAFF; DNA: TGTACCATCAGTGACAGTGTATGGGCTAAAGCTTTCTTT
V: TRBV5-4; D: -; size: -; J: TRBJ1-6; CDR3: CASSLLGARKKSPLHF; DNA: TGTGCCAGCAGCTTGTTAGGAGCTCGAAAGAAATCACCCCTCCACTTC
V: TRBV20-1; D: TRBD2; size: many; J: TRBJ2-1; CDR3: CSASDFGLAAYNEQFF; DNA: TGCAGTGCTAGTGACTTCGGACTAGCGGCCTACAATGAGCAGTTCTTC
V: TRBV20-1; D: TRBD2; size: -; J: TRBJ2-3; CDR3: CSSSTQTSGTTDTQYF; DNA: TGCAGTTCTAGTACCCAAACTAGCGGAACCACAGATACGCAGTATTTT
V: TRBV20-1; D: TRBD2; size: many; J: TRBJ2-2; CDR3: CSATGRGTSGHGELFF; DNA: TGCAGTGCAACCGGCAGAGGGACTAGCGGGCACGGGGAGCTGTTTTTT
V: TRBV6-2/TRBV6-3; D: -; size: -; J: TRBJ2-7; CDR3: CDSRYDKATSVQYF; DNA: TGTGACAGCAGATACGACAAGGCGACCTCTGTGCAGTACTTC
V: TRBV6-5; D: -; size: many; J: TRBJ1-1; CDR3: CASSGQSDTEAFF; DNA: TGTGCCAGCAGTGGACAGTCCGACACTGAAGCTTTCTTT
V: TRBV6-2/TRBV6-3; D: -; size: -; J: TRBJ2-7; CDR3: CACSYSVGGTYEQYF; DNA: TGTGCCTGCAGTTACTCGGTGGGGGGCACTTACGAGCAGTACTTC
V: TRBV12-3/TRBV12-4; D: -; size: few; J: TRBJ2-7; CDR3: CTSRRRLEETYEQYF; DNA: TGTACCAGCAGACGCAGACTAGAAGAGACCTACGAGCAGTACTTC
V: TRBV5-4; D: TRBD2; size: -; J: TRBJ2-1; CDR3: CDSGPGLIVNEQFF; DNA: TGTGACAGCGGGCCGGGACTAATAGTCAATGAGCAGTTCTTC
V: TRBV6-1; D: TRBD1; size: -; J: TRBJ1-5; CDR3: CAGSDRDIYDKSQHF; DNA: TGTGCCGGCAGTGACAGGGACATATACGATAAGTCCCAGCATTTT
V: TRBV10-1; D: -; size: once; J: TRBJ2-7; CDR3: CASSDPGKGYKQYF; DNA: TGCGCCAGCAGTGACCCAGGGAAGGGATACAAGCAGTACTTC
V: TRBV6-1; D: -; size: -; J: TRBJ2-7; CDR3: CASSELYWESEQYF; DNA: TGTGCCAGCAGTGAACTTTATTGGGAAAGCGAGCAGTACTTC
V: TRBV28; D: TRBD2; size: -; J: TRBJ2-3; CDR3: CASTLPGLDGTDMQYF; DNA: TGTGCCAGCACCTTGCCGGGACTAGATGGTACAGATATGCAGTATTTT
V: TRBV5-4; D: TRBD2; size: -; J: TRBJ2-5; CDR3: CSSGPGGASAETQYF; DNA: TGTTCCAGCGGCCCCGGGGGGGCCAGCGCTGAGACCCAGTACTTC
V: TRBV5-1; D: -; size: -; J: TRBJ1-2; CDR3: CASREDTNYGYTF; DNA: TGCGCCAGCAGGGAGGACACAAACTATGGCTACACCTTC
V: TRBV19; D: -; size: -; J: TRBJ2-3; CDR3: CASGRGLSTDTQYF; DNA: TGTGCCAGTGGACGGGGTCTTAGCACAGATACGCAGTATTTT
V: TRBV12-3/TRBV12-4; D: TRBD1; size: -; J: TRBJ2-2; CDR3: CTSRPPQGANTEELFF; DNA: TGTACCAGCAGGCCCCCACAGGGGGCGAACACCGAGGAGCTGTTTTTT
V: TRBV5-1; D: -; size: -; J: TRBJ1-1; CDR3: CASSLPGAITEAFF; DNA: TGCGCCAGTAGTTTGCCGGGGGCAATCACTGAAGCTTTCTTT
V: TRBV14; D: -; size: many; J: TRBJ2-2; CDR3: CASSQDPSRTNTGELFF; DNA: TGTGCCAGCAGCCAAGATCCCTCGCGGACTAACACCGGGGAGCTGTTTTTT